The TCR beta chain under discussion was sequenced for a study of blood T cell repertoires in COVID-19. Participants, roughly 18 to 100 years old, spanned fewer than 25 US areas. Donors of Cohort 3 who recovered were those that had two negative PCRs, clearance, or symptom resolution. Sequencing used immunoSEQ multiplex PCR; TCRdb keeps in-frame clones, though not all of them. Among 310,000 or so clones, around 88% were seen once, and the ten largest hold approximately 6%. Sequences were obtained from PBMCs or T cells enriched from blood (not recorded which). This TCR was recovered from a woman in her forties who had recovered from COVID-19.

CDR3 residues: CASSSGLADGTEAFF. The CDR3 DNA reads TGTGCCAGCAGCTCAGGACTGGCCGACGGCACTGAAGCTTTCTTT. This sequence joins TRBV7-2 and TRBJ1-1; the D is unclear. The CDR3 consists of 15 residues. Germline CDR1 and CDR2: SGHTA and FQGNSA. With 4 bases removed from V and 4 bases from J, the gap between germline ends came to 16 bases.